A single sample is the source of the 18 T cell receptor beta chains below, sequenced in a study of post-analysis software for immune sequencing data. General observations from the study: Patients had higher frequencies than controls of about 5 TRBV segments, including TRBV5-6, TRBV5-1 and TRBV20-1.

The antigens of these receptors remain unknown. Carried by the TCR beta cDNA libraries were unique molecular identifiers. TCRdb recomputed calls from the PCR reads with MiXCR, one row per CDR3 protein. The sample contains 400,000 to 500,000 distinct CDR3 sequences, approximately 42% of which appear only once. Input material: blood. Every receptor here comes from a girl under 10 years old with multiple sclerosis.

This clonotype has only a few counts. The chain uses TRBV7-2 and TRBJ2-5; D might be TRBD2 (6 bases). V lost 5 bases and J lost 1, with 14 bases in between. The CDR3 spans 15 residues. From germline, CDR1 is SGHTA and CDR2 FQGNSA. CDR3 sequence: CASSPRSGRQETQYF. CDR3 in DNA: TGTGCCAGCAGCCCCCGGAGCGGGCGCCAAGAGACCCAGTACTTC. Together with reference TRBV7-2 and TRBJ2-5, the CDR3 gives the full variable domain: GAGVSQSPSNKVTEKGKDVELRCDPISGHTALYWYRQSLGQGLEFLIYFQGNSAPDKSGLPSDRFSAERTGGSVSTLTIQRTQQEDSAVYLCASSPRSGRQETQYFGPGTRLLVL.

In DNA form, the CDR3 reads TGCGCCAGCAGCTTGGGTCCCTTTAACCAAGAGACCCAGTACTTC. This gives the protein CASSLGPFNQETQYF. This sequence joins TRBV5-1 and TRBJ2-5, with D hard to call. Germline V gene data show CDR1 as SGHRS and CDR2 as YFSETQ. V shed 0 bases and J shed 0 bases, with 9 bases lying between them. CDR3 length equals 15 residues.

The chain is built from TRBV20-1 and TRBJ2-3; 10 nucleotides match TRBD2. V gave up 6 bases and J gave up 0 bases; unmatched junction bases: 6. This CDR3 comprises 15 residues. The V gene's germline CDR1 is DFQATT and CDR2 SNEGSKA (reference sequence). CDR3 region: CSATKAGGSTDTQYF. CDR3 coding DNA: TGCAGTGCCACAAAAGCGGGAGGGAGCACAGATACGCAGTATTTT.

The chain couples TRBV12-3 or TRBV12-4 to TRBJ2-3; 11 bases align to TRBD2. The V gene end was trimmed by 8 bases and the J gene end by 4 bases; junction bases not matched to a gene: 8. CDR3 length: 15 amino acids. The CDR3 nucleotides are TGTGCCAGCGCCCCCTTGACTAGCGGGGCAGATACGCAGTATTTT. This sequence encodes CASAPLTSGADTQYF.

As to this clonotype: A read error may account for a junction end that differs from germline. J is TRBJ2-1 and V is TRBV18; possible D gene TRBD1, 6 bases. This CDR3 is built from 18 residues. Germline CDR1 is KGHSH and CDR2 is LQKENI. Written as DNA, the CDR3 is TGTGCCAGCTCGCCACCCACCGGAGGCCAGGGGCCTTACAATGAGCAGTTCTTC. Protein product: CASSPPTGGQGPYNEQFF.

This clonotype was picked up a small number of times. J is TRBJ2-3 and V is TRBV5-1, with no clear D. With 0 bases removed from V and 2 bases from J, the gap between germline ends came to 7 bases. Germline CDR1 SGHRS, CDR2 YFSETQ. The CDR3 length is 14 residues. Here the CDR3 DNA reads TGCGCCAGCAGCTTGGAGCCCCACACAGATACGCAGTATTTT. Protein sequence: CASSLEPHTDTQYF.

The chain employs TRBV28 and TRBJ2-7; D uncertain. With 3 bases removed from V and 7 bases from J, the gap between germline ends came to 19 bases. CDR1 is MDHEN, CDR2 SYDVKM, per germline. CDR3 length: 15 amino acids. CDR3: CASSFSGPQRNEQYF. As DNA, the CDR3 is TGTGCCAGCAGTTTTTCAGGTCCTCAGCGAAATGAGCAGTACTTC. The entire variable domain, with the rest obtained from reference TRBV28 and TRBJ2-7, is as follows: DVKVTQSSRYLVKRTGEKVFLECVQDMDHENMFWYRQDPGLGLRLIYFSYDVKMKEKGDIPEGYSVSREKKERFSLILESASTNQTSMYLCASSFSGPQRNEQYFGPGTRLTVT.

This rearrangement joins TRBV7-9 to TRBJ2-7, with D unresolved. Per the germline V gene, CDR1 is SEHNR and CDR2 is FQNEAQ (reference sequence). V shed 5 bases and J shed 7 bases, with 15 bases lying between them. The CDR3 is 13 amino acids. The CDR3 spells CASSPRPFLEQYF. The CDR3 DNA reads as TGTGCCAGCAGCCCCCGGCCTTTCCTAGAGCAGTACTTC.

Comment on this clonotype: Since no conserved phenylalanine or tryptophan closes the CDR3, a read error is the likely cause. The gene calls are TRBV5-1 and TRBJ2-1; TRBD1 matches at 9 bases. CDR3 length: 15 residues. Germline lookup yields CDR1 SGHRS and CDR2 YFSETQ. V was clipped by 0 bases and J by 8 bases; unmatched bases: 6. DNA of the CDR3: TGCGCCAGCAGCTTGGTAGAGACAGGGGGGTATGAGCAGTTCCTC. Translating gives CASSLVETGGYEQFL.

This chain links TRBV20-1 with TRBJ1-6, with D possibly TRBD1 on 6 matching bases. Per germline, CDR1 DFQATT and CDR2 SNEGSKA (reference sequence). Trimming shortened V by 3 bases and J by 7 bases, and 13 bases separated the two germline ends. The CDR3 has 14 amino acids. CDR3 nucleotides: TGCAGTGCTAGCCGCGGAGGGGGAAATTCACCCCTCCACTTT. Its protein product is CSASRGGGNSPLHF.

The V and J genes are TRBV7-9 and TRBJ2-1, with TRBD2 matching over 9 bases. The CDR3 consists of 15 residues. The V and J ends lost 2 bases and 7 bases, in that order; junction bases with no gene match: 6. The germline gives CDR1 SEHNR, CDR2 FQNEAQ (reference sequence). CDR3 protein: CASSLLAGISNEQFF. CDR3 nucleotide sequence: TGTGCCAGCAGCTTACTAGCGGGAATTTCGAATGAGCAGTTCTTC.

The chain uses TRBV11-1 and TRBJ2-7; 7 bases are a match to TRBD2. In germline, CDR1 is SGHAT, CDR2 FQDESV (reference sequence). The CDR3 spans 15 residues. After removal of 1 base from V and 2 bases from J, the junction contained 5 bases not matched to a gene. CDR3 DNA: TGTGCCAGCAGCTTAGAACCGGGAGGCACCTACGAGCAGTACTTC. It yields the protein CASSLEPGGTYEQYF.

CDR3 loop: CASSQAQGYYGYTF. The CDR3, as DNA: TGCGCCAGCAGCCAAGCCCAGGGTTACTATGGCTACACCTTC. The V and J genes are TRBV5-1 and TRBJ1-2, with D possibly being TRBD1 (5 bases). CDR3 length: 14 amino acids. V lost 4 bases, J lost 3 bases, and 13 bases lay in between. Germline CDR1 is SGHRS and CDR2 is YFSETQ.

The table lists this clonotype with a few counts. This chain uses TRBV4-1 with TRBJ1-5; weak D call: TRBD1 (5 bases). The ends were cut back, 3 bases at V and 3 bases at J, with 12 bases in the middle. The germline gives CDR1 MGHRA, CDR2 YSYEKL. This CDR3 is 15 amino acids long. CDR3 DNA sequence: TGCGCCAGCAGCCACCCCGGGACGGACAATCAGCCCCAGCATTTT. Translating gives CASSHPGTDNQPQHF.

The chain combines TRBV6-5 with TRBJ2-1, with 10 bases identical to TRBD2. The J segment lost 4 bases and the V segment lost 5 bases, leaving 5 bases of the junction unmatched. The germline V gene has CDR1 MNHEY and CDR2 SVGAGI. The CDR3 is 15 residues long. The CDR3: CASSVRTSGYNEQFF. The CDR3, as DNA: TGTGCCAGCAGTGTCAGGACTAGCGGTTACAATGAGCAGTTCTTC.

The table lists this clonotype with a few counts. V is TRBV4-1 and J is TRBJ2-3; TRBD2 might be the D (6 bases). The CDR3 sequence is 17 residues long. The V and J ends lost 3 bases and 4 bases respectively, with 20 bases between them. CDR1 and CDR2 (germline): MGHRA, YSYEKL. DNA of the CDR3: TGCGCCAGCAGCCACACTCTTGCGGGGTTTCGAGCAGATACGCAGTATTTT. Residues: CASSHTLAGFRADTQYF.

This clonotype was detected only a few times. V gene TRBV5-6 combines with J gene TRBJ2-5; maybe TRBD2 (5 bases). CDR1 is SGHDT, CDR2 YYEEEE, per germline. This CDR3 spans 14 amino acids. Trimming stripped 6 bases from V and 1 base from J, with 13 bases between. CDR3 in amino acids: CASTQRAFQETQYF. In DNA form, the CDR3 reads TGTGCCAGCACCCAGAGGGCGTTCCAAGAGACCCAGTACTTC.

The chain joins TRBV2 to TRBJ2-1; 11 bases agree with TRBD1. V gave up 2 bases and J gave up 9 bases; unmatched junction bases: 12. The CDR3 is 17 amino acids. Germline-derived CDR1 and CDR2 are SNHLY and FYNNEI. CDR3 bases: TGTGCCAGCAGTGAAAAGGATCTGGACAGGGGGCACGGTGAGCAGTTCTTC. This codes for CASSEKDLDRGHGEQFF.